This section outlines one T cell receptor beta chain sequence together with its context. These data belong to a study of blood T cell repertoires in COVID-19. About the study: Samples taken during acute and convalescent COVID-19 were collected in the United States, Italy and Spain. T cells, B-cell-depleted T cells, or PBMCs provided the cDNA or gDNA that served as material.

The V gene lost 1 base and the J gene lost 5 bases, with 11 bases spanning the gap. CDR1 and CDR2 from the germline V gene are SGHTA and FQGNSA. The CDR3 is 15 residues long. Seattle researchers signed up patients amid active infection and tracked them longitudinally. Under the authors' procedure: Quantification of nucleated cells was approximated via reference gene primer amplification. Produced via immunoSEQ multiplex PCR; TCRdb's table is partial and in-frame only. The DNA gave D and trimming, while V, J and clone size come from that table. Of 150,000 to 170,000 clones in the sample, 80% to 90% were seen once.

The sequenced sample consisted of peripheral blood. The origin of this receptor is a woman aged 55-70 years with COVID-19, enrolled during active disease. The chain recombines TRBV7-2 with TRBJ1-4; possibly TRBD1 for D (6 bases). CDR3 amino acids: CASSLVRGRNEKLFF. For the CDR3, the DNA is TGTGCCAGCAGCTTAGTCAGGGGCCGAAATGAAAAACTGTTTTTT.